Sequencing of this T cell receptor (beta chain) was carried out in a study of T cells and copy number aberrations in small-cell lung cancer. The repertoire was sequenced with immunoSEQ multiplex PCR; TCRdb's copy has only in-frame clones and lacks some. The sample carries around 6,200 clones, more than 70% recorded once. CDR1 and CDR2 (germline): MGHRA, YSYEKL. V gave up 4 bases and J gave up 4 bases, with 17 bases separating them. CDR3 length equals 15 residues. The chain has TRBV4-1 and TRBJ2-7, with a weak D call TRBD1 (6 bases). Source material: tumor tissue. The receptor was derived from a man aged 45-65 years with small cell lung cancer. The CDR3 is CASSPRGDSAYEQYF. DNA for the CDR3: TGCGCCAGCAGCCCCAGGGGCGATAGCGCTTACGAGCAGTACTTC.